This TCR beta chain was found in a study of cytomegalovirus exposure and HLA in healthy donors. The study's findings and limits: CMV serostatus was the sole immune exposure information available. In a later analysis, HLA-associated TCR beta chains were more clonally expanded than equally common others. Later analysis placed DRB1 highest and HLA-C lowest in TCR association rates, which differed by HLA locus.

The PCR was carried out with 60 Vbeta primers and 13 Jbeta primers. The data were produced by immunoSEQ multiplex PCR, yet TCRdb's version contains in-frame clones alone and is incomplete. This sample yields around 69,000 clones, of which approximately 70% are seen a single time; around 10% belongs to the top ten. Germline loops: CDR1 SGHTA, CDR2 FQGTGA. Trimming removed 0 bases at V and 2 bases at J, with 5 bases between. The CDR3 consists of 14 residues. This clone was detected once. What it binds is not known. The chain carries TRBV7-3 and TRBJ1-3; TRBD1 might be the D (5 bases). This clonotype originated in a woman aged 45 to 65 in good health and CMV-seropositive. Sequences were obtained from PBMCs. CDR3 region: CASSLTGAGNTIYF. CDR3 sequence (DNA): TGTGCCAGCAGCTTAACAGGGGCTGGAAACACCATATATTTT.